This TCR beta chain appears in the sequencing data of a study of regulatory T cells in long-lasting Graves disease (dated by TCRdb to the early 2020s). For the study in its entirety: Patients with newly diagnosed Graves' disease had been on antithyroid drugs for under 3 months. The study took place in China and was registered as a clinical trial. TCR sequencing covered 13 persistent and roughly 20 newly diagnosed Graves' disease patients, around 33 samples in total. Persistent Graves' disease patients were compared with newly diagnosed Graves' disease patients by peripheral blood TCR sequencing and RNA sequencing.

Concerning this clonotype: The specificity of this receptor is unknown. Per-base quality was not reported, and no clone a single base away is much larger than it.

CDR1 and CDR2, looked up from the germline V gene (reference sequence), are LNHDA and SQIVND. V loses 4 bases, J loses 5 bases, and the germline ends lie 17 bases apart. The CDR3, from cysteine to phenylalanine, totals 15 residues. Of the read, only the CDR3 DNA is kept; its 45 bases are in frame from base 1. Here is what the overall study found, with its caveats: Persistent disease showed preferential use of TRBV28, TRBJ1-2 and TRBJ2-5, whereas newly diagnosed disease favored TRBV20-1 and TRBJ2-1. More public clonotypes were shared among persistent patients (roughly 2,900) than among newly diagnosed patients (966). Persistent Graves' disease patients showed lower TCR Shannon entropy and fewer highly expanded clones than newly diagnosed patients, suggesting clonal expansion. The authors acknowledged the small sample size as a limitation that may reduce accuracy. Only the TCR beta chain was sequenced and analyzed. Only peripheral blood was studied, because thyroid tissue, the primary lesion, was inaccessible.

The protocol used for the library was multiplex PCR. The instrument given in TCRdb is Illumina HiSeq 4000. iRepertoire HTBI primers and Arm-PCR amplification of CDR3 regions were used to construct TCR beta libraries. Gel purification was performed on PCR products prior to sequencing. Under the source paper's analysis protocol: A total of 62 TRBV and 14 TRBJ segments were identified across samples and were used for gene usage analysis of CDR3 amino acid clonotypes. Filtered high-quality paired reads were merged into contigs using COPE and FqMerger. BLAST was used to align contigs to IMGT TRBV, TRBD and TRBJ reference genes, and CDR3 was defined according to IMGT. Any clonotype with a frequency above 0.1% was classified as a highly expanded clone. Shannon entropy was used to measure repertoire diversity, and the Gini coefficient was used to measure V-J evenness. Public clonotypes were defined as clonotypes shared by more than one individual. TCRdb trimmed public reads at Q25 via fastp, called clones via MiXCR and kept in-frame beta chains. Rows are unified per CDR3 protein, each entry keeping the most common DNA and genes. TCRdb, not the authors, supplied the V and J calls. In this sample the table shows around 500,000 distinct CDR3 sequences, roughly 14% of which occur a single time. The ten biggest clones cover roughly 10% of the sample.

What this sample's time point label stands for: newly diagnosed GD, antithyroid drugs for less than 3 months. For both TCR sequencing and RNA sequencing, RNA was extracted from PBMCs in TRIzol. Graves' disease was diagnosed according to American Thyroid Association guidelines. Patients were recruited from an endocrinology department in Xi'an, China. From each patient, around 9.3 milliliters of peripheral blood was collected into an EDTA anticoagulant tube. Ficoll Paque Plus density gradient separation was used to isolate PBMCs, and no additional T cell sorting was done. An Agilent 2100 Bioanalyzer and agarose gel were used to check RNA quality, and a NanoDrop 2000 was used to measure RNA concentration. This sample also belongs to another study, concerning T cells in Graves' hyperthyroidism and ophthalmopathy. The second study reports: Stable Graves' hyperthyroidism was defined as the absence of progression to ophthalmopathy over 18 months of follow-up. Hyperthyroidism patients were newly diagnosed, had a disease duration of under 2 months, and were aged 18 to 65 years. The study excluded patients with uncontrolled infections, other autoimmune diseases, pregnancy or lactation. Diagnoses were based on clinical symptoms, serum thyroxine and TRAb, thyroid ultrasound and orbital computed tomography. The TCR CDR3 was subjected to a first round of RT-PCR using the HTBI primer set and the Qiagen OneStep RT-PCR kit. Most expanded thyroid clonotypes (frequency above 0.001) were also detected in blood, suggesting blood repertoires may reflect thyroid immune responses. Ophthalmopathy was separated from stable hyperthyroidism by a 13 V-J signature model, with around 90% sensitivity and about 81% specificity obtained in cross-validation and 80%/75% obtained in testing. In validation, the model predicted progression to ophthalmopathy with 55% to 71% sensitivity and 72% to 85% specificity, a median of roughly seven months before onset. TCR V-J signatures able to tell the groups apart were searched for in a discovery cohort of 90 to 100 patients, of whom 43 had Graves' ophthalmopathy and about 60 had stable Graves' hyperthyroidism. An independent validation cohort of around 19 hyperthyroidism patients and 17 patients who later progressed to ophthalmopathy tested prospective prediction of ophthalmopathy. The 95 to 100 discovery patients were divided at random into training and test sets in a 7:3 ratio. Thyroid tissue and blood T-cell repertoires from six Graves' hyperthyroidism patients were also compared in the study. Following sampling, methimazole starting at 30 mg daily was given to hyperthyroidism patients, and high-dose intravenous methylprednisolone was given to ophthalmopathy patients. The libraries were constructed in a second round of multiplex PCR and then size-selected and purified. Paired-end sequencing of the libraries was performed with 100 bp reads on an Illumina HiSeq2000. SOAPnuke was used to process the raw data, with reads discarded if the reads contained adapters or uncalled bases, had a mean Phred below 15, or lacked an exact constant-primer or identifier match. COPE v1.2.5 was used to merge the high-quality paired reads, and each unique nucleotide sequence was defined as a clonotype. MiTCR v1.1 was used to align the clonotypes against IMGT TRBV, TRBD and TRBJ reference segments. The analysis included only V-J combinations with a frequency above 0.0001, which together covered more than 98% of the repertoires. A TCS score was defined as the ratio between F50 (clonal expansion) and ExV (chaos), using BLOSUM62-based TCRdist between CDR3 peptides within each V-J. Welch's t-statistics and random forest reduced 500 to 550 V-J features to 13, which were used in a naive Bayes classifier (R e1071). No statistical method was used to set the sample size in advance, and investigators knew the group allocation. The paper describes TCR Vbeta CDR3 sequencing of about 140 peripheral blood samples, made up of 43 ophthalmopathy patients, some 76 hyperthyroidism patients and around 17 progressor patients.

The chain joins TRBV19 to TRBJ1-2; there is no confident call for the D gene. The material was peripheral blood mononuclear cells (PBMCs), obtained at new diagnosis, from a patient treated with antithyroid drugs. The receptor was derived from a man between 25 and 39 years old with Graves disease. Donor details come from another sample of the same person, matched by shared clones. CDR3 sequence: CASSNLSSDSYGYTF. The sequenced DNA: TGTGCCAGTAGTAACCTCAGCTCGGACTCGTATGGCTACACCTTC.